Listed below are T cell receptor beta chains from one sample, sequenced in a study of blood T cell repertoires in COVID-19. Sequencing used immunoSEQ multiplex PCR; TCRdb keeps in-frame clones, though not all of them. The repertoire holds under 500,000 clones, with 85% to 90% as singletons. Material for sequencing was PBMCs or T cells enriched from blood (not recorded which). The receptors here all came from a man between 25 and 39 years old who had recovered from COVID-19. Each CDR3 is given with its conserved first and last residue. A D gene is named only where the DNA matches it firmly. The listing skips clone size in some rows; elsewhere it reads once, few, many or a size class.

length: 15
J: TRBJ1-5
V: TRBV30
D: TRBD1
size: NA
DNA: TGTGCCTGGAGGCAGGGGGCCTCTAGCAATCAGCCCCAGCATTTT
CDR3: CAWRQGASSNQPQHF

length: 14
J: TRBJ1-3
V: TRBV30
D: NA
size: NA
DNA: TGTGCCTGGACCCGGGGGAGCTCTGGAAACACCATATATTTT
CDR3: CAWTRGSSGNTIYF

length: 16
J: TRBJ2-7
V: TRBV7-8
D: NA
size: once
DNA: TGTGCCAGCAGCTTAGACTTTATGCCGGGAGCTGGGGAGCAGTACTTC
CDR3: CASSLDFMPGAGEQYF

length: 11
J: TRBJ1-2
V: TRBV12-3/TRBV12-4
D: NA
size: NA
DNA: TGTGCCAGCGAGTCTAACTATGGCTACACCTTC
CDR3: CASESNYGYTF

length: 13
J: TRBJ1-6
V: TRBV30
D: NA
size: NA
DNA: TGTGCCTGGGGACCGGAGCGGGGTTCACCCCTCCACTTT
CDR3: CAWGPERGSPLHF

length: 12
J: TRBJ1-2
V: TRBV12-3/TRBV12-4
D: NA
size: NA
DNA: TGTGCCAGCAGCCTACAGGGTTTGGGCTACACCTTC
CDR3: CASSLQGLGYTF

length: 14
J: TRBJ1-2
V: TRBV27
D: NA
size: NA
DNA: TGTGCCAGCTCTTTAAGGGGGTCTGGCTATGGCTACACCTTC
CDR3: CASSLRGSGYGYTF

length: 13
J: TRBJ1-2
V: TRBV5-1
D: TRBD1
size: NA
DNA: TGCGCCAGCAGCTCCGGGACAGGGGTTGGCTACACCTTC
CDR3: CASSSGTGVGYTF

length: 12
J: TRBJ1-4
V: TRBV4-1
D: NA
size: NA
DNA: TGCGCCAGCAGCCAGACCCCGGGAATGCTGTTTTTT
CDR3: CASSQTPGMLFF

length: 13
J: TRBJ1-4
V: TRBV10-3
D: TRBD1
size: NA
DNA: TGTGCCATCGGGACAGGGTCAAATGAAAAACTGTTTTTT
CDR3: CAIGTGSNEKLFF

length: 14
J: TRBJ2-1
V: TRBV11-3
D: TRBD2
size: NA
DNA: TGTGCCAGCAGCGAGAGGGCGGGGGGCTATGAGCAGTTCTTC
CDR3: CASSERAGGYEQFF

length: 16
J: TRBJ1-3
V: TRBV7-8
D: TRBD1
size: NA
DNA: TGTGCCACCTCGGACAGGGGAAGGAGCTCTGGAAACACCATATATTTT
CDR3: CATSDRGRSSGNTIYF

length: 16
J: TRBJ2-7
V: TRBV5-4
D: TRBD2
size: few
DNA: TGTGCCAGCAGCGAAGCAGCGGGAGTGAAGGGCTACGAGCAGTACTTC
CDR3: CASSEAAGVKGYEQYF

length: 15
J: TRBJ2-3
V: TRBV7-8
D: NA
size: once
DNA: TGTGCCAGCAGCTTCAAACAGGGTCCTGTGGATACGCAGTATTTT
CDR3: CASSFKQGPVDTQYF

length: 14
J: TRBJ2-1
V: TRBV10-3
D: NA
size: few
DNA: TGTGCCATCAGCGCCGGGGGAGCAGGCAATGAGCAGTTCTTC
CDR3: CAISAGGAGNEQFF

length: 15
J: TRBJ2-2
V: TRBV19
D: TRBD1
size: NA
DNA: TGTGCCAGTAGTGTCCGGGGACAGGGAGCGGGGGAGCTGTTTTTT
CDR3: CASSVRGQGAGELFF

length: 17
J: TRBJ1-2
V: TRBV28
D: TRBD1
size: NA
DNA: TGTGCCAGCAGTTCCGGGACAGGGGGATTAGCTAACTATGGCTACACCTTC
CDR3: CASSSGTGGLANYGYTF

length: 16
J: TRBJ2-1
V: TRBV4-1
D: TRBD2
size: NA
DNA: TGCGCCAGCAGCCAGTGGACTAGCGGGAGCTACAATGAGCAGTTCTTC
CDR3: CASSQWTSGSYNEQFF

length: 12
J: TRBJ2-1
V: TRBV10-3
D: TRBD2
size: few
DNA: TGTGCCATCCGGGGGGACGGGCATGAGCAGTTCTTC
CDR3: CAIRGDGHEQFF

length: 13
J: TRBJ1-1
V: TRBV18
D: NA
size: NA
DNA: TGTGCCAGCTCACCGCCCGTGGTAACTAAAGCTTTCTTT
CDR3: CASSPPVVTKAFF

length: 17
J: TRBJ1-4
V: TRBV4-1
D: NA
size: NA
DNA: TGCGCCAGCAGCCAAGTAGCGTTAGGGCTTACTAATGAAAAACTGTTTTTT
CDR3: CASSQVALGLTNEKLFF

length: 12
J: TRBJ1-2
V: TRBV12-3/TRBV12-4
D: NA
size: NA
DNA: TGTGCCAGCAGTTTAGACATCTATGGCTACACCTTC
CDR3: CASSLDIYGYTF

length: 13
J: TRBJ2-5
V: TRBV7-8
D: NA
size: NA
DNA: TGTGCCAGCAGCCTAGGAGCCGAAGAGACCCAGTACTTC
CDR3: CASSLGAEETQYF

length: 15
J: TRBJ2-2
V: TRBV24-1
D: NA
size: NA
DNA: TGTGCCACCAGTGATTTATCGGGAGATACCGGGGAGCTGTTTTTT
CDR3: CATSDLSGDTGELFF

length: 12
J: TRBJ2-7
V: TRBV7-9
D: TRBD1
size: NA
DNA: TGTGCCAGCAGCCCGGGCGGACAGGTAAAGTACTTC
CDR3: CASSPGGQVKYF

length: 13
J: TRBJ1-5
V: TRBV19
D: NA
size: NA
DNA: TGTGCCAGTAGTATGACCCCAGGGCAGCCCCAGCATTTT
CDR3: CASSMTPGQPQHF

length: 12
J: TRBJ2-7
V: TRBV7-8
D: NA
size: NA
DNA: TGTGCCAGCAGCACTTTTGGCTACGAGCAGTACTTC
CDR3: CASSTFGYEQYF

length: 15
J: TRBJ2-1
V: TRBV18
D: TRBD2
size: NA
DNA: TGTGCCAGCTCACCGGGGCGGGAGTTCGGCAATGAGCAGTTCTTC
CDR3: CASSPGREFGNEQFF

length: 13
J: TRBJ2-1
V: TRBV28
D: TRBD1
size: NA
DNA: TGTGCCAGCCGGGACAGGGGGCGCAATGAGCAGTTCTTC
CDR3: CASRDRGRNEQFF

length: 15
J: TRBJ2-7
V: TRBV13
D: TRBD2
size: NA
DNA: TGTGCCAGCAGCTTATTCAGCGGGAGGCGCTACGAGCAGTACTTC
CDR3: CASSLFSGRRYEQYF

length: 16
J: TRBJ2-1
V: TRBV28
D: TRBD2
size: NA
DNA: TGTGCCAGCAGGTACCCCGGGACTAGCAGATACAATGAGCAGTTCTTC
CDR3: CASRYPGTSRYNEQFF

length: 15
J: TRBJ2-7
V: TRBV6-6
D: TRBD2
size: NA
DNA: TGTGCCAGCAGTTATGGCTTTAGGGAGGGCCACGAGCAGTACTTC
CDR3: CASSYGFREGHEQYF

length: 14
J: TRBJ2-5
V: TRBV4-1
D: TRBD1
size: NA
DNA: TGCGCCAGCAGCCTGGGACAGGGGTTGGAGACCCAGTACTTC
CDR3: CASSLGQGLETQYF

length: 15
J: TRBJ2-7
V: TRBV11-2
D: NA
size: NA
DNA: TGTGCCAGCAGCTTAGATAGGAGGGTTTCCTACGAGCAGTACTTC
CDR3: CASSLDRRVSYEQYF

length: 16
J: TRBJ2-5
V: TRBV4-2
D: NA
size: NA
DNA: TGTGCCAGCAGCCAAGCAAGCGGACTTTACCAAGAGACCCAGTACTTC
CDR3: CASSQASGLYQETQYF

length: 16
J: TRBJ2-1
V: TRBV5-6
D: NA
size: NA
DNA: TGTGCCAGCAGCGGGGCCGGAGGGATGTTGGGCAATGAGCAGTTCTTC
CDR3: CASSGAGGMLGNEQFF

length: 16
J: TRBJ1-1
V: TRBV4-1
D: TRBD1
size: NA
DNA: TGCGCCAGCAGCCCTTGGGACAGGGGATGGGACACTGAAGCTTTCTTT
CDR3: CASSPWDRGWDTEAFF

length: 15
J: TRBJ2-6
V: TRBV28
D: TRBD1
size: NA
DNA: TGTGCCAGCAGGGGACAGGGATCTGGGGCCAACGTCCTGACTTTC
CDR3: CASRGQGSGANVLTF

length: 15
J: TRBJ1-5
V: TRBV6-5
D: NA
size: once
DNA: TGTGCCAGCAGTTACTCCGGGAAAGGAGATCAGCCCCAGCATTTT
CDR3: CASSYSGKGDQPQHF

length: 13
J: TRBJ1-1
V: TRBV12-3/TRBV12-4
D: NA
size: NA
DNA: TGTGCCAGCAGTTCCCGGGTGGTGGCTGAAGCTTTCTTT
CDR3: CASSSRVVAEAFF

length: 14
J: TRBJ2-7
V: TRBV29-1
D: TRBD2
size: NA
DNA: TGCAGCGCATCTCGTACTAGCGGGGCCTACGAGCAGTACTTC
CDR3: CSASRTSGAYEQYF

length: 16
J: TRBJ1-6
V: TRBV28
D: NA
size: NA
DNA: TGTGCCAGCAGTTTAAGGGCAGGGGTAGGTAATTCACCCCTCCACTTT
CDR3: CASSLRAGVGNSPLHF

length: 18
J: TRBJ2-5
V: TRBV20-1
D: TRBD2
size: NA
DNA: TGCAGTGCTAGTATGTGGAGGAGCGGGAGGGCGTTAGGAGAGACCCAGTACTTC
CDR3: CSASMWRSGRALGETQYF

length: 12
J: TRBJ2-7
V: TRBV29-1
D: NA
size: NA
DNA: TGCAGCGTTGAAGATGGGGCTGGTGAGCAGTACTTC
CDR3: CSVEDGAGEQYF

length: 11
J: TRBJ1-2
V: TRBV20-1
D: NA
size: NA
DNA: TGCAGCGCCACAGGGTACGATGGCTACACCTTC
CDR3: CSATGYDGYTF

length: 19
J: TRBJ1-5
V: TRBV19
D: TRBD1
size: once
DNA: TGTGCCAGTAGTCTCAGACAGGGGGCGCGGAAAAGGGGCAATCAGCCCCAGCATTTT
CDR3: CASSLRQGARKRGNQPQHF

length: 15
J: TRBJ1-1
V: TRBV28
D: NA
size: NA
DNA: TGTGCCAGCAGTAAACCTTCGACAGGGAACACTGAAGCTTTCTTT
CDR3: CASSKPSTGNTEAFF

length: 16
J: TRBJ2-7
V: TRBV11-2
D: TRBD2
size: NA
DNA: TGTGCCAGCAGCTTAGATCCATCTAGCGGGACCCACGAGCAGTACTTC
CDR3: CASSLDPSSGTHEQYF

length: 12
J: TRBJ1-6
V: TRBV28
D: NA
size: NA
DNA: TGTGCCAGCAGTGCGCCTAATTCACCCCTCCACTTT
CDR3: CASSAPNSPLHF

length: 12
J: TRBJ1-1
V: TRBV6-5
D: NA
size: NA
DNA: TGTGCCAGCATCGGGGGGAACACTGAAGCTTTCTTT
CDR3: CASIGGNTEAFF

length: 15
J: TRBJ2-3
V: TRBV27
D: TRBD1
size: NA
DNA: TGTGCCAGCAGCTCGACAGGGGTTGTGTTAGATACGCAGTATTTT
CDR3: CASSSTGVVLDTQYF

length: 16
J: TRBJ2-1
V: TRBV5-6
D: TRBD2
size: NA
DNA: TGTGCCAGCAGCTTGGCCTCTAGCGGGCTTTACAATGAGCAGTTCTTC
CDR3: CASSLASSGLYNEQFF

length: 16
J: TRBJ1-5
V: TRBV19
D: NA
size: NA
DNA: TGTGCCAGTACCCCGGACAGAAGTAGGAGCAATCAGCCCCAGCATTTT
CDR3: CASTPDRSRSNQPQHF

length: 16
J: TRBJ2-2
V: TRBV7-2
D: TRBD1
size: NA
DNA: TGTGCCAGCAGCCCTGGACAGGGGAGAGACACCGGGGAGCTGTTTTTT
CDR3: CASSPGQGRDTGELFF

length: 14
J: TRBJ1-6
V: TRBV28
D: TRBD1
size: NA
DNA: TGTGCCAGCAGTTCCGGGACAGGAAATTCACCCCTCCACTTT
CDR3: CASSSGTGNSPLHF

length: 18
J: TRBJ2-1
V: TRBV19
D: NA
size: NA
DNA: TGTGCCAGTAGTATAATATCCCCCTACCCCGACTCCTACAATGAGCAGTTCTTC
CDR3: CASSIISPYPDSYNEQFF

length: 15
J: TRBJ2-1
V: TRBV5-1
D: TRBD1
size: NA
DNA: TGCGCCAGCAGCCTGAGACAGGGCCTTGACAATGAGCAGTTCTTC
CDR3: CASSLRQGLDNEQFF